A single sample is the source of the 20 T cell receptor beta chains below, sequenced in a study of siplizumab effects on memory and regulatory T cells. Data came from immunoSEQ multiplex PCR; TCRdb stores just in-frame clones and leaves some out. The sample contains over 100,000 clones, roughly 92% of which appear only once. The sequenced material came from Tregs sorted from blood. These receptors all come from a human donor in good health.

This rearrangement joins TRBV19 to TRBJ1-2; D unclear. This CDR3 contains 15 residues. Germline values: CDR1 LNHDA, CDR2 SQIVND (reference sequence). V shed 5 bases and J shed 2 bases, with 15 bases lying between them. The CDR3 coding sequence is TGTGCCAGTAGTGATCCCCTTGAAGGGAACTATGGCTACACCTTC. Encoded protein: CASSDPLEGNYGYTF.

In this sample, this clone turned up once. The rearrangement uses TRBV6-6 and TRBJ2-7, with a weak D call TRBD2 (5 bases). This CDR3 contains 15 residues. Germline V lookup: CDR1 MNHNY, CDR2 SVGAGI (reference sequence). V was trimmed by 0 bases and J by 0 bases, leaving 9 bases between them. CDR3 protein: CASSYSAASSYEQYF. CDR3 bases: TGTGCCAGCAGTTACTCAGCGGCAAGCTCCTACGAGCAGTACTTC.

The chain combines TRBV10-3 with TRBJ1-2, with D possibly being TRBD1 (5 bases). Germline assignment: CDR1 ENHRY and CDR2 SYGVKD. Trimming removed 6 bases at V and 0 bases at J, with 14 bases between. The length of the CDR3 is 15 residues. This chain's CDR3 is CAIRPRVGTNYGYTF. As DNA, the CDR3 is TGTGCCATCAGGCCCAGGGTGGGGACTAACTATGGCTACACCTTC.

For this clone: An end of the junction does not agree with germline; a read error may underlie this. The chain uses TRBV11-3 and TRBJ2-1; a possible D gene is TRBD2 (5 bases). Looked up from germline, CDR1 is SGHNT and CDR2 is YENEEA. The CDR3 is 12 amino acids. In nucleotides, the CDR3 is TGTGCCAGCAGCGTAGAGAGGGATGAGCAGTTCTTC. It specifies CASSVERDEQFF.

The chain recombines TRBV18 with TRBJ1-2; D uncertain. V was shortened by 2 bases and J by 2 bases, with 9 bases between the two germline ends. The CDR3 contains 14 residues. Germline CDR1 and CDR2: KGHSH and LQKENI. CDR3 residues: CASSPFAENYGYTF. The CDR3 bases are TGTGCCAGCTCACCATTTGCAGAGAACTATGGCTACACCTTC.

The chain employs TRBV7-2 and TRBJ1-2; TRBD1 matches 10 bases. V gave up 5 bases and J gave up 4 bases; unmatched junction bases: 10. Germline V gives CDR1 SGHTA, CDR2 FQGNSA. The CDR3 length is 16 residues. The CDR3 protein is CASSVDRGGFSYGYTF. In nucleotides, the CDR3 is TGTGCCAGCAGCGTGGACAGGGGGGGATTTTCCTATGGCTACACCTTC.

This chain links TRBV18 with TRBJ1-1; D is unresolved. The V and J ends lost 5 bases and 1 base respectively, with 8 bases between them. Germline V gene lookup returns CDR1 KGHSH and CDR2 LQKENI. The CDR3 is made up of 13 amino acids. The CDR3 region is CASSITGNTEAFF. The CDR3 nucleotides are TGTGCCAGCTCAATCACGGGGAACACTGAAGCTTTCTTT. Filled out from reference TRBV18 and TRBJ1-1, the complete variable domain reads NAGVMQNPRHLVRRRGQEARLRCSPMKGHSHVYWYRQLPEEGLKFMVYLQKENIIDESGMPKERFSAEFPKEGPSILRIQQVVRGDSAAYFCASSITGNTEAFFGQGTRLTVV.

V gene TRBV7-2 combines with J gene TRBJ2-1; D is unclear. CDR1 is SGHTA and CDR2 is FQGNSA in the germline V gene. The CDR3 totals 15 residues. V was shortened by 4 bases and J by 0 bases, with 10 bases between the two germline ends. In DNA form, the CDR3 reads TGTGCCAGCAGCTCTGGACCGTACTCCTACAATGAGCAGTTCTTC. Encoded protein: CASSSGPYSYNEQFF.

The chain has TRBV18 and TRBJ1-6; weak D call: TRBD1 (5 bases). The germline V gene has CDR1 KGHSH and CDR2 LQKENI. The CDR3 has 15 residues. Trimming cost V 4 bases and J 5 bases, with 12 bases left between them. The CDR3 DNA reads as TGTGCCAGCTCACGGGTCAGGGCCCATAATTCACCCCTCCACTTT. Translated: CASSRVRAHNSPLHF. Full variable domain (outside the CDR3, taken from reference TRBV18 and TRBJ1-6): NAGVMQNPRHLVRRRGQEARLRCSPMKGHSHVYWYRQLPEEGLKFMVYLQKENIIDESGMPKERFSAEFPKEGPSILRIQQVVRGDSAAYFCASSRVRAHNSPLHFGNGTRLTVT.

This chain joins TRBV6-5 and TRBJ1-1; unclear D gene. The V gene's germline CDR1 is MNHEY and CDR2 SVGAGI. The CDR3 totals 14 residues. V shed 2 bases and J shed 1 base, with 8 bases lying between them. The CDR3: CASSYIGPNTEAFF. In nucleotides, the CDR3 is TGTGCCAGCAGTTACATCGGGCCGAACACTGAAGCTTTCTTT.

The V call is TRBV6-1, the J call TRBJ2-3, with D unclear. The CDR3 totals 11 residues. Trimming took 7 bases from V and 7 from J, leaving 9 bases between them. Germline values: CDR1 MNHNS, CDR2 SASEGT. CDR3 in DNA: TGTGCCAGCACCGGTTTGAATACGCAGTATTTT. Its translation is CASTGLNTQYF.

The J gene is TRBJ2-6, the V gene TRBV19, with D perhaps TRBD1 (6 bases). The V gene lost 4 bases and the J gene lost 0 bases, with 7 bases spanning the gap. The CDR3 has 15 amino acids. Germline CDR1 LNHDA, CDR2 SQIVND (reference sequence). In DNA form, the CDR3 reads TGTGCCAGTAGTAGCAGGGGCTCTGGGGCCAACGTCCTGACTTTC. Protein: CASSSRGSGANVLTF.

The sample holds one count of this clone. V usage is TRBV9 and J usage is TRBJ1-1, with 12 bases lining up with TRBD1. The CDR3 has 13 amino acids. J was trimmed by 11 bases and V by 4 bases; bases with no gene match: 6. Germline CDR1 is SGDLS and CDR2 is YYNGEE. The CDR3 DNA reads as TGTGCCAGCAGCCCGGGGACAGGGGGCCAGGCTTTCTTT. Translation gives CASSPGTGGQAFF.

The rearrangement links TRBV27 to TRBJ1-3; D is uncertain. This CDR3 comprises 14 residues. Germline V gene lookup returns CDR1 MNHEY and CDR2 SMNVEV (reference sequence). The V end was cut by 8 bases, the J end by 0 bases, with 11 bases between. Here the CDR3 reads CASRELSSGNTIYF. As DNA, the CDR3 is TGTGCCAGCCGGGAATTGAGCTCTGGAAACACCATATATTTT.

This clone was counted a few times. V usage is TRBV6-5 and J usage is TRBJ1-6, with TRBD1 matching over 9 bases. CDR1 is MNHEY and CDR2 is SVGAGI in the germline V gene. Germline trimming cut 8 bases from V and 12 bases from J; bases unmatched to any gene: 5. The CDR3 spans 12 residues. CDR3 sequence: CASRTGVKPLHF. The DNA for the CDR3 is TGTGCCAGCCGGACAGGGGTAAAACCCCTCCACTTT.

The chain links TRBV6-5 to TRBJ1-2; D ambiguous. The CDR3 spans 13 residues. V gave up 4 bases and J gave up 2 bases, with 8 bases separating them. Germline assignment: CDR1 MNHEY and CDR2 SVGAGI. CDR3 protein: CASSFARNYGYTF. DNA for the CDR3: TGTGCCAGCAGTTTTGCACGGAACTATGGCTACACCTTC.

The chain has TRBV5-4 and TRBJ1-1; 8 bases line up with TRBD1. Germline V gives CDR1 SGHNT, CDR2 YYREEE (reference sequence). V gave up 3 bases and J gave up 0 bases; unmatched junction bases: 4. This CDR3 is 15 amino acids long. CDR3 coding DNA: TGTGCCAGCAGCTCGGAGACAGGGGTGAACACTGAAGCTTTCTTT. This translates into CASSSETGVNTEAFF.

V gene TRBV10-3 combines with J gene TRBJ2-2; D is ambiguous. Deletions cut 6 bases from V and 2 bases from J, with 10 bases between. Germline V gene data show CDR1 as ENHRY and CDR2 as SYGVKD. The CDR3 covers 14 residues. CDR3 bases: TGTGCCATCAGCCCGGGCACTAACACCGGGGAGCTGTTTTTT. This sequence encodes CAISPGTNTGELFF.

The chain recombines TRBV10-3 with TRBJ1-5; 7 nucleotides agree with TRBD1. J gave up 6 bases and V 11 bases, and 13 bases lay outside the gene matches. The germline CDR1 and CDR2 sequences are ENHRY and SYGVKD. There are 14 residues in the CDR3. As DNA, the CDR3 is TGTGCCTTGTGGACAGGAGAGGTTAGTCAGCCCCAGCATTTT. As protein: CALWTGEVSQPQHF.

The rearrangement uses TRBV5-5 and TRBJ2-1; no clear D gene. Germline-derived CDR1 and CDR2 are SGHKS and YYEKEE (reference sequence). The V and J ends lost 3 bases and 8 bases respectively, with 15 bases between them. This CDR3 has 14 amino acids. The DNA for the CDR3 is TGTGCCAGCAGCTCCGGGTCCCGGGTGGATGAGCAGTTCTTC. It yields the protein CASSSGSRVDEQFF.